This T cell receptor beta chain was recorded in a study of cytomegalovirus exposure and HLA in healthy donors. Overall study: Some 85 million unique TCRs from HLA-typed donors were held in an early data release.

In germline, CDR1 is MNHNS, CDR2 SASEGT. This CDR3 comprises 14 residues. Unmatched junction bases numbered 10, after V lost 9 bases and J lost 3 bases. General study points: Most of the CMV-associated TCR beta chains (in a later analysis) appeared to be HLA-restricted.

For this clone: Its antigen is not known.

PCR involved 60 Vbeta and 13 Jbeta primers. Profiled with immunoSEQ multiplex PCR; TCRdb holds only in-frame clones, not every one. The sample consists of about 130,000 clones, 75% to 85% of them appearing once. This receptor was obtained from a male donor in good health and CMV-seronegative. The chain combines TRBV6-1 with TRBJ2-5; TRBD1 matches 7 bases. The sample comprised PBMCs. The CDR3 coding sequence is TGTGCCAGTATATACACAGGGGCGGAAGAGACCCAGTACTTC. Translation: CASIYTGAEETQYF.